This T cell receptor beta chain originates from a study of Tregs in tolerant kidney transplant recipients. Study findings and constraints: Biological reproducibility was not directly addressed, but technical replication error appeared minimal. In tolerant patients, donor-specific Tregs outgrew total Tregs, suggesting antigen-driven expansion. The most relevant donor-specific Treg TCRbeta repertoire apparently came from expansion with activated donor B cells.

The method was immunoSEQ multiplex PCR; TCRdb's version includes in-frame clones alone and lacks a portion of them. This sample's table has 31,000 or so clones. Comments on this clone: The antigen is undetermined. The CDR3 goes on 3 residues after the read ends, and that part is filled in from the germline J gene.

CDR1 and CDR2 from the germline V gene are SGHVS and FQNEAQ. V lost 5 bases and J lost 2; bases outside the gene matches: 9. There are 15 residues in the CDR3. The material was CD8+ T cells from blood, obtained before the transplant. This sequence was found in a human donor who received a combined kidney and bone marrow transplant. The gene calls are TRBV7-8 and TRBJ2-7, with 7 bases matching TRBD1. CDR3 amino acids: CASSVPGQSTYEQYF. Incomplete CDR3 DNA: TGTGCCAGCAGCGTACCGGGACAGAGTACCTACGAG.